Detailed here is one TCR beta chain. Its target is not known. This record comes from a study of T cells in Graves' hyperthyroidism and ophthalmopathy. Study-level information: Before any treatment, at initial diagnosis, peripheral blood was collected.

Around 9.8 ml fresh peripheral blood yielded the PBMCs. This CDR3 comprises 15 residues. Germline assignment: CDR1 MNHEY and CDR2 SVGAGI. Losses at the gene ends were 3 bases for V and 5 bases for J; bases not matched to a gene: 9. Study-level findings and limits: Peripheral blood also featured most of the thyroid clonotypes expanded above 0.001. The authors' 13 V-J model separated ophthalmopathy from stable hyperthyroidism.

Amplification yielded TCR beta CDR3 regions, with RNA transcripts as the source. RT-PCR in the first round (using the HTBI primer set) targeted the TCR CDR3. TCRdb re-analysed the multiplex PCR reads in MiXCR, keeping a single row per CDR3 protein. The sample has roughly 500,000 distinct CDR3 sequences; over 11% are singletons. The TCR was taken from a woman younger than 45 with Graves' hyperthyroidism that later progressed to Graves' ophthalmopathy. This chain uses TRBV6-5 with TRBJ1-1, with 7 bases lining up with TRBD1. The sample comprised blood. CDR3 nucleotide sequence: TGTGCCAGCAGTTATCAGACAGGGCGGGTTACTGAAGCTTTCTTT. This codes for CASSYQTGRVTEAFF.